Listed here are 14 T cell receptor beta chains from one sample, sequenced in a study of T cells in Graves' hyperthyroidism and ophthalmopathy. It was RNA transcripts that yielded the amplified TCR beta CDR3 regions. The HTBI set primed first-round TCR CDR3 RT-PCR. TCRdb called the multiplex PCR reads again in MiXCR, with one record for every CDR3 protein. Of 550,000 to 850,000 distinct CDR3 sequences listed, 15% to 20% are singletons. Sequenced material: blood. The receptors shown here come from a woman in her forties or fifties with Graves' hyperthyroidism that later progressed to Graves' ophthalmopathy.

The table lists this clonotype with many counts. This chain connects TRBV3-1 to TRBJ2-6; D is unresolved. CDR1 is LGHDT, CDR2 YNNKEL, per germline (reference sequence). The CDR3 covers 15 residues. Trimming shortened V by 0 bases and J by 1 base, and 4 bases separated the two germline ends. CDR3 loop: CASSQEPSGANVLTF. The CDR3 region has the DNA TGTGCCAGCAGCCAAGAGCCTTCTGGGGCCAACGTCCTGACTTTC. Variable domain in full (rest from reference TRBV3-1 and TRBJ2-6): DTAVSQTPKYLVTQMGNDKSIKCEQNLGHDTMYWYKQDSKKFLKIMFSYNNKELIINETVPNRFSPKSPDKAHLNLHINSLELGDSAVYFCASSQEPSGANVLTFGAGSRLTVL.

The genes are TRBV5-5 and TRBJ2-7; D possibly corresponds to TRBD2 (6 bases). V lost 4 bases, J lost 9 bases, and 23 bases lay in between. The CDR3 totals 15 residues. Germline lookup yields CDR1 SGHKS and CDR2 YYEKEE (reference sequence). The CDR3 protein is CASSRGSVGGLGQYF. DNA of the CDR3: TGTGCCAGCAGCCGTGGGTCAGTCGGGGGTTTGGGGCAGTACTTC.

This clonotype has just a few counts. The chain joins TRBV7-8 to TRBJ1-2, with 7 positions matching TRBD1. Germline loops: CDR1 SGHVS, CDR2 FQNEAQ. The CDR3 totals 15 residues. J was trimmed by 2 bases and V by 0 bases; bases with no gene match: 3. DNA for the CDR3: TGTGCCAGCAGCTTAGCCCGACAGGGAAACTATGGCTACACCTTC. It specifies CASSLARQGNYGYTF.

The V call is TRBV16, the J call TRBJ1-2; 12 nucleotides match TRBD1. V was pared by 2 bases and J by 4 bases, with 5 bases of the junction left unmatched. The CDR3 runs to 16 residues. In germline, CDR1 is KGHSY, CDR2 FQNENV. CDR3 sequence: CASSQIGTGGIYGYTF. The CDR3 bases are TGTGCCAGCAGCCAAATTGGGACAGGGGGCATCTATGGCTACACCTTC.

V gene TRBV18 combines with J gene TRBJ1-1; D unclear. This CDR3 comprises 15 residues. Deletions cut 1 base from V and 2 bases from J, with 11 bases between. The germline gives CDR1 KGHSH, CDR2 LQKENI. The CDR3 nucleotides are TGTGCCAGCTCACCACAGGGTGGGGATAACACTGAAGCTTTCTTT. Amino acids: CASSPQGGDNTEAFF.

Many counts were recorded for this clonotype. The chain is built from TRBV10-3 and TRBJ2-3; 7 bases align to TRBD1. The CDR3 has 15 amino acids. Germline assignment: CDR1 ENHRY and CDR2 SYGVKD. The trim removed 2 bases at V and 6 bases at J, leaving 8 bases unmatched. The DNA for the CDR3 is TGTGCCATCAGTGAGCCGGAAGGACAGGTCGATACGCAGTATTTT. This encodes CAISEPEGQVDTQYF.

Only a few counts were recorded for this clonotype. V and J are TRBV6-1 and TRBJ1-4; no clear D gene. The germline V and J ends were trimmed by 6 bases and 8 bases, with 13 bases remaining between them. CDR3 length: 13 residues. Germline values: CDR1 MNHNS, CDR2 SASEGT. The CDR3 DNA reads TGTGCCAGCAGATCCCGGAGCGGCGAAAAACTGTTTTTT. Translated, it gives CASRSRSGEKLFF.

This clonotype came up a few times. The CDR3 DNA follows: TGTGCCAGCACCCCAGTTAGCCCTGGGGCCAACGTCCTGACTTTC. It yields the protein CASTPVSPGANVLTF. The chain couples TRBV27 to TRBJ2-6; the D is unclear. In germline, CDR1 is MNHEY, CDR2 SMNVEV (reference sequence). V lost 7 bases and J 2 bases, leaving 12 bases between the germline ends. CDR3 length equals 15 residues.

The chain carries TRBV7-9 and TRBJ2-1; TRBD1 agrees at 10 bases. CDR1 and CDR2 from the germline V gene are SEHNR and FQNEAQ (reference sequence). The CDR3 is made up of 15 amino acids. V shed 2 bases, J shed 8 bases, and the junction held 6 bases outside the gene matches. The CDR3 spells CASSLPTGTGDEQFF. In DNA, the CDR3 is TGTGCCAGCAGCTTACCTACCGGGACAGGGGATGAGCAGTTCTTC.

The chain joins TRBV5-1 to TRBJ1-4, with D possibly being TRBD1 (6 bases). The V end was cut by 4 bases, the J end by 6 bases, with 13 bases between. Germline V lookup: CDR1 SGHRS, CDR2 YFSETQ. The CDR3 loop spans 14 amino acids. The CDR3 reads CASSPVGGDEKLFF. DNA for the CDR3: TGCGCCAGCAGCCCCGTAGGGGGAGATGAAAAACTGTTTTTT.

This clonotype was seen many times. The genes are TRBV2 and TRBJ2-5, with a possible D match to TRBD2 (6 bases). This CDR3 has 13 residues. V was pared by 8 bases and J by 5 bases, with 15 bases between. Germline V gene lookup returns CDR1 SNHLY and CDR2 FYNNEI. The CDR3 is CASYRGAGETQYF. The CDR3 DNA follows: TGTGCCAGCTATCGGGGCGCGGGGGAGACCCAGTACTTC.

This clonotype was seen at least ten times. The rearrangement joins TRBV2 to TRBJ2-2, with D possibly TRBD1 on 6 matching bases. CDR3 length: 14 residues. The germline V and J ends were trimmed by 7 bases and 1 base, with 10 bases remaining between them. Germline CDR1 reads SNHLY; CDR2 reads FYNNEI. CDR3 sequence reads: CASKWDMNTGELFF. Here the CDR3 DNA reads TGTGCCAGCAAATGGGACATGAACACCGGGGAGCTGTTTTTT.

This clonotype was seen a handful of times. This chain uses TRBV5-1 with TRBJ1-3, with D maybe TRBD1 (5 bases). Germline CDR1 is SGHRS and CDR2 is YFSETQ. There are 16 residues in the CDR3. Trimming removed 4 bases at V and 0 bases at J, with 14 bases between. CDR3 loop: CASSNPPGVSGNTIYF. For the CDR3, the DNA is TGCGCCAGCAGCAACCCTCCGGGGGTCTCTGGAAACACCATATATTTT.

This clonotype was recorded at least ten times. The chain joins TRBV9 to TRBJ1-1; 7 bases are shared with TRBD1. This CDR3 is 14 amino acids long. J was trimmed by 0 bases and V by 2 bases; bases with no gene match: 1. Germline loops: CDR1 SGDLS, CDR2 YYNGEE. The CDR3 loop reads CASSVGQVNTEAFF. CDR3 bases: TGTGCCAGCAGCGTTGGACAGGTGAACACTGAAGCTTTCTTT.